This passage covers 13 T cell receptor beta chains from one sample sequenced in a study of PD-1 blockade in classical Hodgkin lymphoma. Clones were read by immunoSEQ multiplex PCR, and TCRdb kept only the in-frame ones, dropping some. The data show 20,000 to 25,000 clones, roughly 70% seen once. No patient escaped relapse after autologous stem cell transplantation, and brentuximab vedotin exposure varied. The sample consisted of peripheral blood mononuclear cells (PBMCs), taken at baseline. Receptor source: a human donor with classical Hodgkin lymphoma.

The J gene is TRBJ1-2, the V gene TRBV6-1; D remains unclear. Germline CDR1 is MNHNS and CDR2 is SASEGT. The V end was cut by 6 bases, the J end by 4 bases, with 6 bases between. The CDR3 has 11 residues. The CDR3 nucleotides are TGTGCCAGCAGGAGCCTCTATGGCTACACCTTC. Translated, it gives CASRSLYGYTF.

This clone is large within its sample. V usage is TRBV7-2 and J usage is TRBJ2-5; a possible D gene is TRBD1 (5 bases). The germline V gene encodes CDR1 SGHTA and CDR2 FQGNSA. The V end lost 4 bases, the J end lost 1 base, and 13 bases lay between the germline ends. The CDR3 is 15 amino acids. CDR3 in amino acids: CASSSPRQSQETQYF. For the CDR3, the DNA is TGTGCCAGCAGCTCCCCCCGACAGAGCCAAGAGACCCAGTACTTC. The full variable domain, in which reference TRBV7-2 and TRBJ2-5 provide the parts outside the CDR3, is GAGVSQSPSNKVTEKGKDVELRCDPISGHTALYWYRQSLGQGLEFLIYFQGNSAPDKSGLPSDRFSAERTGGSVSTLTIQRTQQEDSAVYLCASSSPRQSQETQYFGPGTRLLVL.

The V and J genes are TRBV5-1 and TRBJ1-6, with TRBD1 matching over 7 bases. After removal of 4 bases from V and 2 bases from J, the junction contained 9 bases not matched to a gene. Germline V CDR1 and CDR2: SGHRS, YFSETQ. This CDR3 is built from 17 residues. Here the CDR3 DNA reads TGCGCCAGCAGCCCCTTGGGACAGTCGGCCTATAATTCACCCCTCCACTTT. This codes for CASSPLGQSAYNSPLHF.

The chain couples TRBV7-8 to TRBJ1-4; unclear D gene. The CDR3 runs to 14 residues. V was clipped by 2 bases and J by 8 bases, with 12 bases between them. In germline, CDR1 is SGHVS, CDR2 FQNEAQ. CDR3 in amino acids: CASSLRPGGEKLFF. DNA of the CDR3: TGTGCCAGCAGCTTAAGGCCAGGAGGGGAAAAACTGTTTTTT.

The chain carries TRBV28 and TRBJ2-1; no reliable D call. Looked up from germline, CDR1 is MDHEN and CDR2 is SYDVKM. Trimming took 8 bases from V and 0 from J, leaving 14 bases between them. CDR3 length equals 15 residues. The DNA for the CDR3 is TGTGCCAGCTCGCCTCCAAATCCCTCCTACAATGAGCAGTTCTTC. Amino acid sequence: CASSPPNPSYNEQFF.

The DNA of the CDR3 is TGCGCCAGCAGCTTGGGGACAGTAGCCGGGGAGCTGTTTTTT. This sequence encodes CASSLGTVAGELFF. This rearrangement joins TRBV5-1 to TRBJ2-2, with TRBD1 as a possible D gene (6 bases). Germline-derived CDR1 and CDR2 are SGHRS and YFSETQ. The CDR3 consists of 14 residues. Trimming removed 0 bases from V and 6 bases from J, with 9 bases in between.

This clone was observed a few times. The chain uses TRBV7-2 and TRBJ1-4; tentative D call: TRBD1 (5 bases). Germline V gives CDR1 SGHTA, CDR2 FQGNSA. The CDR3 runs to 16 residues. Trimming left V 2 bases short and J 0 bases short, with 10 bases between. CDR3 nucleotide sequence: TGTGCCAGCAGCTTACGGCCGACAGCAACTAATGAAAAACTGTTTTTT. Translation gives CASSLRPTATNEKLFF. The variable domain in full, with the rest retrieved from reference TRBV7-2 and TRBJ1-4, is GAGVSQSPSNKVTEKGKDVELRCDPISGHTALYWYRQSLGQGLEFLIYFQGNSAPDKSGLPSDRFSAERTGGSVSTLTIQRTQQEDSAVYLCASSLRPTATNEKLFFGSGTQLSVL.

The chain has TRBV28 and TRBJ2-7; the D is unclear. Trimming pared 7 bases from V and 7 bases from J, leaving 11 bases between. CDR1 MDHEN and CDR2 SYDVKM come from the germline V gene. The CDR3 runs 11 residues. Here the CDR3 reads CASTSVGEQYF. Here the CDR3 DNA reads TGTGCCAGCACCTCGGTGGGTGAGCAGTACTTC.

The V call is TRBV19, the J call TRBJ1-4; 7 nucleotides align to TRBD1. CDR1 LNHDA and CDR2 SQIVND come from the germline V gene (reference sequence). CDR3 length: 15 amino acids. V was pared by 4 bases and J by 5 bases, with 7 bases of the junction left unmatched. The CDR3 region is CASSTWTGQNEKLFF. The CDR3, as DNA: TGTGCCAGTAGTACCTGGACAGGTCAAAATGAAAAACTGTTTTTT.

This clone was picked up one time. Other DNA sequences in this sample translate to the same CDR3. The gene calls are TRBV14 and TRBJ1-3; TRBD1 matches at 8 bases. Germline V gene lookup returns CDR1 SGHDN and CDR2 FVKESK. The CDR3 extends over 16 amino acids. After removal of 0 bases from V and 3 bases from J, the junction contained 4 bases not matched to a gene. The CDR3 bases are TGTGCCAGCAGCCAAGATCACAGGGGGTTTGGAAACACCATATATTTT. It specifies CASSQDHRGFGNTIYF. Combining the CDR3 with reference TRBV14 and TRBJ1-3 gives the whole variable domain EAGVTQFPSHSVIEKGQTVTLRCDPISGHDNLYWYRRVMGKEIKFLLHFVKESKQDESGMPNNRFLAERTGGTYSTLKVQPAELEDSGVYFCASSQDHRGFGNTIYFGEGSWLTVV.

The V call is TRBV5-4, the J call TRBJ2-3, with 9 bases lining up with TRBD2. The CDR3 runs to 16 residues. V shed 2 bases, J shed 5 bases, and the junction held 9 bases outside the gene matches. Germline CDR1 SGHNT, CDR2 YYREEE (reference sequence). The CDR3 loop reads CASSLAGGQGRDTQYF. The CDR3 DNA is TGTGCCAGCAGCTTAGCGGGAGGCCAGGGGCGAGATACGCAGTATTTT.

The chain carries TRBV7-8 and TRBJ2-1; 11 bases map to TRBD2. In germline, CDR1 is SGHVS, CDR2 FQNEAQ. This CDR3 spans 15 amino acids. The V segment lost 3 bases and the J segment 7 bases; nucleotides outside the gene matches: 5. The CDR3 sequence: CASSFVASGRNEQFF. The CDR3 coding sequence is TGTGCCAGCAGCTTTGTCGCTAGCGGGAGGAATGAGCAGTTCTTC.

The rearrangement joins TRBV6-5 to TRBJ1-5; D uncertain. In germline, CDR1 is MNHEY, CDR2 SVGAGI. V lost 4 bases and J 0 bases, leaving 4 bases between the germline ends. This CDR3 is 13 amino acids long. The CDR3 DNA is TGTGCCAGCAGTTCTAATAGCAATCAGCCCCAGCATTTT. Residues: CASSSNSNQPQHF.